This TCR beta chain was documented in a study of blood T cell repertoires in COVID-19. For the study at large: COVID-19 samples from acute and convalescent phases originated in the United States, Italy and Spain. PBMCs, B-cell-depleted T cells, or T cells provided the cDNA or gDNA that made up the material.

From germline, CDR1 is SGHNT and CDR2 YYREEE (reference sequence). The trim removed 1 base at V and 2 bases at J, leaving 3 bases unmatched. This CDR3 has 15 amino acids. In the original analysis: Amplification of reference gene primers provided the estimated nucleated cell counts. Libraries were prepared by immunoSEQ multiplex PCR; TCRdb keeps only in-frame clonotypes and omits some of them. V and J calls and clone size come straight from that table; D and trimming were deduced from the DNA. Of roughly 230,000 clones detected, 65% to 85% appear once; the ten largest clones hold 4.4%. This receptor was obtained from a man between 50 and 59 years old with active or convalescent COVID-19. The rearrangement uses TRBV5-4 and TRBJ2-1, with TRBD2 matching 7 bases. The specimen was peripheral blood. The DNA for the CDR3 is TGTGCCAGCAGCTTGAACAGCGGGGCCTACAATGAGCAGTTCTTC. The encoded protein is CASSLNSGAYNEQFF.